The 20 T cell receptor beta chains in this list originate from one sample, sequenced in a study of T cell repertoires in cytomegalovirus infection. From the reads, TCRdb called clonotypes with MiXCR, one entry per CDR3 protein. This sample has roughly 200,000 distinct CDR3 sequences, with about a tenth found just once. Sample: PBMCs. The receptors stem from a human donor in good health (CMV status not recorded). Some clones in this sample may be carry-over from other donors' samples.

The chain joins TRBV9 to TRBJ2-1; 11 nucleotides align to TRBD2. Unmatched junction bases numbered 11, after V lost 3 bases and J lost 0 bases. Looked up from germline, CDR1 is SGDLS and CDR2 is YYNGEE. The CDR3 extends over 19 amino acids. CDR3 sequence (DNA): TGTGCCAGCAGCGGTGGGCCTAGCGGGAGGCCAAGCTCCTACAATGAGCAGTTCTTC. Amino acid sequence: CASSGGPSGRPSSYNEQFF.

This clonotype was detected many times. The chain links TRBV12-3 or TRBV12-4 to TRBJ1-5, with 8 bases fitting TRBD1. V dropped 4 bases and J dropped 4; count of bases not matched to a gene: 3. CDR3 size: 14 residues. DNA of the CDR3: TGTGCCAGCAGTTGGGACAGGCTAAATCAGCCCCAGCATTTT. This translates into CASSWDRLNQPQHF.

This clonotype was recorded many times. The J gene is TRBJ2-5, the V gene TRBV7-8, with D maybe TRBD2 (5 bases). Germline values: CDR1 SGHVS, CDR2 FQNEAQ. The length of the CDR3 is 15 residues. V was trimmed by 5 bases and J by 4 bases, leaving 17 bases between them. The CDR3 region is CASSRTTTGGETQYF. DNA of the CDR3: TGTGCCAGCAGCCGAACTACAACCGGAGGAGAGACCCAGTACTTC. The complete variable domain, with remaining parts taken from reference TRBV7-8 and TRBJ2-5, reads GAGVSQSPRYKVAKRGQDVALRCDPISGHVSLFWYQQALGQGPEFLTYFQNEAQLDKSGLPSDRFFAERPEGSVSTLKIQRTQQEDSAVYLCASSRTTTGGETQYFGPGTRLLVL.

This clonotype came up many times. The rearrangement links TRBV7-8 to TRBJ1-4; maybe TRBD1 (5 bases). The CDR3 contains 13 residues. Per the germline V gene, CDR1 is SGHVS and CDR2 is FQNEAQ. V lost 2 bases and J 10 bases, leaving 11 bases between the germline ends. Written as DNA, the CDR3 is TGTGCCAGCAGCTTAATCAATGGGGGAAAACTGTTTTTT. This gives the protein CASSLINGGKLFF.

The sample holds many counts of this clonotype. The chain employs TRBV7-2 and TRBJ1-6, with D uncertain. Per germline, CDR1 SGHTA and CDR2 FQGNSA. CDR3 length equals 14 residues. Deletions cut 4 bases from V and 9 bases from J, with 13 bases between. The CDR3, as DNA: TGTGCCAGCAGCTCCTCTAGGGAGGGTTCACCCCTCCACTTT. Protein product: CASSSSREGSPLHF.

This clonotype occurred many times. The chain recombines TRBV28 with TRBJ1-6; unclear D gene. V was pared by 8 bases and J by 3 bases, with 11 bases between. The CDR3 totals 14 residues. Germline V lookup: CDR1 MDHEN, CDR2 SYDVKM. The CDR3 is CASQDVNYNSPLHF. CDR3 coding DNA: TGTGCCAGCCAGGACGTTAACTATAATTCACCCCTCCACTTT. Supplemented by reference TRBV28 and TRBJ1-6, the full variable domain reads DVKVTQSSRYLVKRTGEKVFLECVQDMDHENMFWYRQDPGLGLRLIYFSYDVKMKEKGDIPEGYSVSREKKERFSLILESASTNQTSMYLCASQDVNYNSPLHFGNGTRLTVT.

This clonotype was counted between two and nine times. V usage is TRBV6-5 and J usage is TRBJ2-2; no reliable D call. The CDR3 has 20 residues. The germline gives CDR1 MNHEY, CDR2 SVGAGI. Trimming left V 1 base short and J 3 bases short, with 24 bases between. In DNA, the CDR3 is TGTGCCAGCAGTTACTTGGCAGCCCGAAGCACCACAAGTTACACCGGGGAGCTGTTTTTT. This gives the protein CASSYLAARSTTSYTGELFF.

This clonotype was detected only a few times. This chain uses TRBV29-1 with TRBJ2-7; 8 nucleotides match TRBD1. Germline V gene sequence: CDR1 SQVTM, CDR2 ANQGSEA. V lost 6 bases and J lost 3; bases outside the gene matches: 7. CDR3 length equals 13 residues. The CDR3 sequence is CSVSQGGSYEQYF. CDR3 bases: TGCAGCGTATCACAGGGGGGTAGCTACGAGCAGTACTTC.

In this sample, this clonotype turned up many times. The J gene is TRBJ1-3, the V gene TRBV14; no definite D call. The CDR3 totals 18 residues. CDR1 is SGHDN, CDR2 FVKESK, per germline. V lost 1 base and J 0 bases, leaving 16 bases between the germline ends. The CDR3 loop reads CASSQAAPGRNSGNTIYF. The CDR3 nucleotides read TGTGCCAGCAGCCAAGCCGCGCCCGGGCGGAACTCTGGAAACACCATATATTTT. Supplemented by reference TRBV14 and TRBJ1-3, the full variable domain reads EAGVTQFPSHSVIEKGQTVTLRCDPISGHDNLYWYRRVMGKEIKFLLHFVKESKQDESGMPNNRFLAERTGGTYSTLKVQPAELEDSGVYFCASSQAAPGRNSGNTIYFGEGSWLTVV.

In its sample, this clonotype was seen a few times. The genes are TRBV5-1 and TRBJ2-7; TRBD1 might be the D (5 bases). This CDR3 region has 13 residues. Germline assignment: CDR1 SGHRS and CDR2 YFSETQ. V gave up 4 bases and J gave up 0 bases, with 8 bases separating them. CDR3 bases: TGCGCCAGCAGCCCGGACAACTCCTACGAGCAGTACTTC. As protein: CASSPDNSYEQYF.

This clonotype occurred a few times. The chain joins TRBV4-2 to TRBJ2-1; TRBD2 might be the D (6 bases). V lost 0 bases and J 11 bases, leaving 11 bases between the germline ends. The CDR3 loop spans 13 amino acids. From germline, CDR1 is LGHNA and CDR2 YNFKEQ. The CDR3 bases are TGTGCCAGCAGCCAAGACGGAGGGGCGCAGCAGTTCTTC. Translated: CASSQDGGAQQFF.

There are a few counts of this clonotype. The chain joins TRBV28 to TRBJ1-5; D unresolved. CDR3 length: 16 residues. V gave up 2 bases and J gave up 0 bases, with 11 bases separating them. In germline, CDR1 is MDHEN, CDR2 SYDVKM. The CDR3 DNA reads TGTGCCAGCAGTTTAATTAGACGGAATAGCAATCAGCCCCAGCATTTT. This sequence encodes CASSLIRRNSNQPQHF.

The chain is built from TRBV7-9 and TRBJ2-1; D is ambiguous. Per germline, CDR1 SEHNR and CDR2 FQNEAQ (reference sequence). This CDR3 region has 12 residues. V was trimmed by 6 bases and J by 6 bases, leaving 9 bases between them. This CDR3 is CASRTPGNEQFF. The CDR3 nucleotides read TGTGCCAGCAGAACTCCCGGCAATGAGCAGTTCTTC.

This clonotype was observed at least ten times. V is TRBV28 and J is TRBJ2-1; the match to TRBD1 covers 7 bases. The V gene's germline CDR1 is MDHEN and CDR2 SYDVKM. J was trimmed by 1 base and V by 4 bases; bases with no gene match: 4. The CDR3 extends over 15 amino acids. The CDR3 coding sequence is TGTGCCAGCAGTTCTACGGACAGGTCCTACAATGAGCAGTTCTTC. This encodes CASSSTDRSYNEQFF.

The chain combines TRBV29-1 with TRBJ1-4; no clear D. This CDR3 spans 16 amino acids. Looked up from germline, CDR1 is SQVTM and CDR2 is ANQGSEA. V lost 3 bases to trimming and J lost 0 bases, with 14 bases between them. CDR3 coding DNA: TGCAGCGTTGAGTTAATCGCCGACGCAACTAATGAAAAACTGTTTTTT. Translating gives CSVELIADATNEKLFF.

This clonotype occurred many times. The chain links TRBV19 to TRBJ1-5; D gene ambiguous. The germline V gene has CDR1 LNHDA and CDR2 SQIVND (reference sequence). CDR3 length: 15 amino acids. The V gene lost 5 bases and the J gene lost 1 base, with 12 bases spanning the gap. The DNA for the CDR3 is TGTGCCAGTAGTCGAGGCAAACTGAGCAATCAGCCCCAGCATTTT. Translation: CASSRGKLSNQPQHF.

There are many counts of this clonotype. The chain links TRBV7-8 to TRBJ2-5; 9 bases are a match to TRBD2. Germline loops: CDR1 SGHVS, CDR2 FQNEAQ. The junction had 3 bases not matched to a gene; V was cut back by 6 bases and J by 1 base. This CDR3 is built from 14 residues. CDR3 protein: CASRLRGGQETQYF. Here the CDR3 DNA reads TGTGCCAGCAGGTTGCGGGGGGGCCAAGAGACCCAGTACTTC.

In DNA, the CDR3 is TGTGCCAGCAGTTACTCGCGGGCTGAGCAGTTCTTC. It is translated as CASSYSRAEQFF. The chain employs TRBV6-2 or TRBV6-3 and TRBJ2-1; tentatively, D is TRBD2 (5 bases). V was trimmed by 0 bases and J by 9 bases, leaving 6 bases between them. This CDR3 is built from 12 residues. From germline, CDR1 is MNHEY and CDR2 SVGEGT.

This clonotype was counted a few times. The J gene is TRBJ2-3, the V gene TRBV15, with D possibly called TRBD1 or TRBD2 (5 bases each). Trimming removed 3 bases from V and 3 bases from J, with 7 bases in between. Germline V gene lookup returns CDR1 LNHNV and CDR2 YYDKDF (reference sequence). The CDR3 totals 13 residues. CDR3 protein: CATSSGGTDTQYF. CDR3 bases: TGTGCCACCAGCAGTGGGGGAACAGATACGCAGTATTTT.

This clonotype came up a few times. CDR3 protein: CASSIEYRINTYNEQFF. The CDR3 DNA sequence: TGTGCCAGTAGTATAGAGTACAGGATCAATACCTACAATGAGCAGTTCTTC. V is TRBV19 and J is TRBJ2-1; tentative D call: TRBD1 (5 bases). Trimming left V 0 bases short and J 2 bases short, with 14 bases between. Germline lookup yields CDR1 LNHDA and CDR2 SQIVND (reference sequence). The CDR3 extends over 17 amino acids. The full variable domain, in which reference TRBV19 and TRBJ2-1 provide the parts outside the CDR3, is DGGITQSPKYLFRKEGQNVTLSCEQNLNHDAMYWYRQDPGQGLRLIYYSQIVNDFQKGDIAEGYSVSREKKESFPLTVTSAQKNPTAFYLCASSIEYRINTYNEQFFGPGTRLTVL.